This T cell receptor beta chain was sequenced for a study of OX40 agonist ivuxolimab in advanced cancers. In the study overall: A mean age of roughly 60 years, range 23 to 79, was recorded, and approximately 85% were male.

Details on this clone: Its antigen is currently unknown.

Study-wide findings and caveats: Clonal expansion in partial responders at 0.1-3.0 mg/kg ranked among the lowest.

Between the trimmed V and J ends, which lost 10 bases and 0 bases, there was a span of 18 bases. CDR3 length equals 15 residues. Germline-derived CDR1 and CDR2 are LNHDA and SQIVND (reference sequence). Data came from immunoSEQ multiplex PCR; TCRdb stores just in-frame clones and leaves some out. The sample lists tens of thousands of clones; under 95% were seen once. This sample comprised CD4+ or CD8+ T cells sorted from blood, obtained in a trial of the OX40 agonist ivuxolimab. This sequence was found in an adult with an advanced solid tumor such as melanoma, head and neck, liver or kidney cancer. The rearrangement links TRBV19 to TRBJ1-2, with TRBD1 as a possible D gene (5 bases). CDR3 in amino acids: CATLGVRDANYGYTF. The CDR3 coding sequence is TGTGCCACCCTCGGGGTCAGGGATGCTAACTATGGCTACACCTTC. The whole variable domain, filled in from reference TRBV19 and TRBJ1-2, reads DGGITQSPKYLFRKEGQNVTLSCEQNLNHDAMYWYRQDPGQGLRLIYYSQIVNDFQKGDIAEGYSVSREKKESFPLTVTSAQKNPTAFYLCATLGVRDANYGYTFGSGTRLTVV.